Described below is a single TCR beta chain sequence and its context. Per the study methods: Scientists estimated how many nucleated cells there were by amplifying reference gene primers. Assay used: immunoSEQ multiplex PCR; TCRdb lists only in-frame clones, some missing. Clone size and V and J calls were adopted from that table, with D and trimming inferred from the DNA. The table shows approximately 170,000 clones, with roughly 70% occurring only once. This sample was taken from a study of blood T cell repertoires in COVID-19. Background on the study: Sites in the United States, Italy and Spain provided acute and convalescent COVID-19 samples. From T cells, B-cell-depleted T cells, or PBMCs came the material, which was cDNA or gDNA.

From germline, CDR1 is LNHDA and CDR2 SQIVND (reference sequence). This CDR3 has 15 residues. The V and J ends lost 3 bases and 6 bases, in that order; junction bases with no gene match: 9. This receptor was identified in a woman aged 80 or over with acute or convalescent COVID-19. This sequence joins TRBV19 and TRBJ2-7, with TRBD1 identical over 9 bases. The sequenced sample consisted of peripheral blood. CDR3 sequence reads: CASSIGDRVLAEQYF. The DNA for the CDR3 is TGTGCCAGTAGTATTGGGGACAGGGTTCTCGCCGAGCAGTACTTC. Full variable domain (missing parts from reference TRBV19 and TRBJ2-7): DGGITQSPKYLFRKEGQNVTLSCEQNLNHDAMYWYRQDPGQGLRLIYYSQIVNDFQKGDIAEGYSVSREKKESFPLTVTSAQKNPTAFYLCASSIGDRVLAEQYFGPGTRLTVT.